What follows are 19 T cell receptor beta chains derived from one specimen sequenced in a study of regulatory T cells in long-lasting Graves disease (dated by TCRdb to the early 2020s). The library was produced with multiplex PCR. This sample was sequenced with an Illumina HiSeq 4000. TCR beta libraries were built with iRepertoire HTBI primers and Arm-PCR amplification of CDR3 regions. TCRdb reprocessing: public reads trimmed at Q25 with fastp, clones called with MiXCR, in-frame beta chains kept. Every CDR3 protein is listed once, alongside the most common genes and DNA of its rows. For this sample the table gives some 330,000 distinct CDR3 sequences, of which about 12% were detected only once. 18% of the sample is taken by the ten largest. The time point label, as the study defines it: newly diagnosed GD, antithyroid drugs for less than 3 months. RNA was extracted from PBMCs in TRIzol for both TCR sequencing and RNA sequencing.

In addition, the sample was reused for a study of T cells in Graves' hyperthyroidism and ophthalmopathy.

The input for sequencing was peripheral blood mononuclear cells (PBMCs), taken at new diagnosis, from a patient treated with antithyroid drugs. The receptors were sampled from a woman between 18 and 30 years old with Graves disease. Donor details come from another sample of the same person, matched by shared clones.

This clonotype was counted many times. This chain uses TRBV20-1 with TRBJ2-1, with D perhaps TRBD1 (6 bases). The CDR3 extends over 14 amino acids. CDR1 and CDR2 from the germline V gene are DFQATT and SNEGSKA (reference sequence). The germline V and J ends were trimmed by 3 bases and 4 bases, with 13 bases remaining between them. The CDR3 loop is CSASLARGYNEQFF. Written as DNA, the CDR3 is TGCAGTGCTAGTTTAGCAAGGGGGTACAATGAGCAGTTCTTC.

This clonotype has a handful of counts. The chain has TRBV20-1 and TRBJ2-1; TRBD2 matches 9 bases. Germline loops: CDR1 DFQATT, CDR2 SNEGSKA (reference sequence). CDR3 size: 15 residues. V lost 2 bases to trimming and J lost 5 bases; unmatched junction nucleotides: 7. As DNA, the CDR3 is TGCAGTGCTAGACGGGGCGGGGGGGCTGACAATGAGCAGTTCTTC. It encodes CSARRGGGADNEQFF.

The V and J genes are TRBV6-1 and TRBJ2-7; TRBD1 aligns across 9 bases. Germline V gives CDR1 MNHNS, CDR2 SASEGT. V lost 8 bases, J lost 2 bases, and 7 bases stayed unmatched. The CDR3 spans 14 residues. The CDR3 DNA sequence: TGTGCCAGCGACGACAGGGGGAAAACCTACGAGCAGTACTTC. The encoded protein is CASDDRGKTYEQYF.

This clonotype was counted many times. The rearrangement joins TRBV18 to TRBJ1-2; 7 bases line up with TRBD1. Germline V CDR1 and CDR2: KGHSH, LQKENI. V dropped 3 bases and J dropped 2; count of bases not matched to a gene: 12. The CDR3 is 17 residues long. The CDR3 coding sequence is TGTGCCAGCTCACCCTTGGCCAGGACAGGACCCAACTATGGCTACACCTTC. Encoded protein: CASSPLARTGPNYGYTF.

Ten or more counts support this clonotype. The chain carries TRBV28 and TRBJ1-1; the D gene is possibly TRBD1 (5 bases). Between the trimmed V and J ends, which lost 5 bases and 4 bases, there was a span of 17 bases. The CDR3 consists of 15 residues. Looked up from germline, CDR1 is MDHEN and CDR2 is SYDVKM. CDR3 amino acids: CASSPDSIGPTEAFF. CDR3 coding DNA: TGTGCCAGCAGTCCAGACAGTATTGGTCCCACTGAAGCTTTCTTT. The complete variable domain, with remaining parts taken from reference TRBV28 and TRBJ1-1, reads DVKVTQSSRYLVKRTGEKVFLECVQDMDHENMFWYRQDPGLGLRLIYFSYDVKMKEKGDIPEGYSVSREKKERFSLILESASTNQTSMYLCASSPDSIGPTEAFFGQGTRLTVV.

The chain combines TRBV9 with TRBJ2-3; 9 nucleotides match TRBD2. This CDR3 spans 18 amino acids. The trim removed 1 base at V and 0 bases at J, leaving 9 bases unmatched. CDR1 SGDLS and CDR2 YYNGEE come from the germline V gene. The CDR3 DNA is TGTGCCAGCAGCGTATTACCTGGCGGGGGGGCTAGCACAGATACGCAGTATTTT. It specifies CASSVLPGGGASTDTQYF. The full variable domain, completed using reference TRBV9 and TRBJ2-3, is DSGVTQTPKHLITATGQRVTLRCSPRSGDLSVYWYQQSLDQGLQFLIQYYNGEERAKGNILERFSAQQFPDLHSELNLSSLELGDSALYFCASSVLPGGGASTDTQYFGPGTRLTVL.

Concerning this clonotype: A junction boundary mismatches the germline segment, possibly from a read error. CDR3 coding DNA: TGTGCCAGCAGTGACTCGGACAAGGCCACTGAAGCTCTCTTT. As protein: CASSDSDKATEALF. The chain employs TRBV6-4 and TRBJ1-1; a possible D gene is TRBD1 (5 bases). Per germline, CDR1 MRHNA and CDR2 SNTAGT. The CDR3 has 14 residues.

This clonotype was counted ten times or more. The CDR3 loop is CASSFRAPDETQYF. CDR3 DNA sequence: TGTGCCAGCAGCTTCAGGGCCCCCGATGAAACCCAGTACTTC. The chain recombines TRBV7-6 with TRBJ2-5, with D maybe TRBD1 (5 bases). The ends were cut back, 3 bases at V and 8 bases at J, with 16 bases in the middle. CDR3 size: 14 residues. The germline CDR1 and CDR2 sequences are SGHVS and FNYEAQ.

Many counts were recorded for this clonotype. The genes are TRBV7-8 and TRBJ1-5; the match to TRBD1 covers 7 bases. The CDR3 totals 17 residues. Germline CDR1 reads SGHVS; CDR2 reads FQNEAQ. V dropped 4 bases and J dropped 5; count of bases not matched to a gene: 14. CDR3 protein: CASSSGQANPAHQPQHF. The CDR3 nucleotides read TGTGCCAGCAGCTCTGGACAGGCGAACCCAGCTCATCAGCCCCAGCATTTT.

This clonotype has at least ten counts. V usage is TRBV20-1 and J usage is TRBJ1-1, with TRBD1 matching 9 bases. The CDR3 consists of 14 residues. Trimming removed 7 bases from V and 0 bases from J; junction bases left unmatched: 6. Germline CDR1 is DFQATT and CDR2 is SNEGSKA (reference sequence). The CDR3 loop is CSDTGQGLNTEAFF. The CDR3 DNA sequence: TGCAGTGATACCGGACAGGGGCTGAACACTGAAGCTTTCTTT.

This clonotype was seen repeatedly, ten times or more. The chain joins TRBV20-1 to TRBJ2-5; no reliable D call. V was pared by 3 bases and J by 1 base, with 12 bases between. The germline V gene encodes CDR1 DFQATT and CDR2 SNEGSKA (reference sequence). This CDR3 is 14 amino acids long. Here the CDR3 DNA reads TGCAGTGCTAGGGAGAGGTCCTTCCAAGAGACCCAGTACTTC. As protein: CSARERSFQETQYF.

The genes are TRBV20-1 and TRBJ2-5; D ambiguous. The CDR3 spans 11 residues. V lost 2 bases, J lost 6 bases, and 7 bases lay in between. In germline, CDR1 is DFQATT, CDR2 SNEGSKA (reference sequence). The CDR3: CSARFGKTQYF. As DNA, the CDR3 is TGCAGTGCTAGATTTGGGAAGACCCAGTACTTC.

The chain couples TRBV14 to TRBJ2-7; D not certain. The CDR3 consists of 16 residues. With 0 bases removed from V and 1 base from J, the gap between germline ends came to 13 bases. Per the germline V gene, CDR1 is SGHDN and CDR2 is FVKESK. The CDR3 here is CASSQDRGPTSYEQYF. DNA of the CDR3: TGTGCCAGCAGCCAAGATAGAGGACCAACTTCCTACGAGCAGTACTTC.

This clonotype was detected ten times or more. This sequence joins TRBV28 and TRBJ1-2; 7 bases align to TRBD1. Trimming cost V 6 bases and J 4 bases; bases outside gene matches: 8. The CDR3 sequence is 14 residues long. Germline loops: CDR1 MDHEN, CDR2 SYDVKM. CDR3 amino acids: CASSQGGAAYGYTF. DNA of the CDR3: TGTGCCAGCAGCCAAGGGGGCGCCGCCTATGGCTACACCTTC.

This clonotype was found many times. The chain links TRBV7-3 to TRBJ1-1, with 7 bases aligning to TRBD1. Germline lookup yields CDR1 SGHTA and CDR2 FQGTGA. The CDR3 is 14 amino acids. The junction had 9 bases not matched to a gene; V was cut back by 3 bases and J by 8 bases. The CDR3 nucleotides are TGTGCCAGCAGCTTGACAGGGCCAGTAGCGGAAGCTTTCTTT. The encoded protein is CASSLTGPVAEAFF.

This clonotype was detected ten times or more. The chain carries TRBV30 and TRBJ2-7; 10 bases fit TRBD2. With 2 bases clipped from V and 3 bases from J, the junction kept 4 bases outside the gene matches. Germline CDR1 reads GTSNPN; CDR2 reads SVGIG (reference sequence). This CDR3 has 14 amino acids. The CDR3 reads CAWSRLAGDYEQYF. The CDR3 coding sequence is TGTGCCTGGAGTAGACTAGCGGGTGACTACGAGCAGTACTTC.

A few counts support this clonotype. The chain joins TRBV5-5 to TRBJ2-2, with D possibly being TRBD1 (5 bases). Germline V gene data show CDR1 as SGHKS and CDR2 as YYEKEE (reference sequence). This CDR3 has 18 residues. The V end was cut by 0 bases, the J end by 5 bases, with 20 bases between. The CDR3 is CASSLVGAAVIRTGELFF. The CDR3 bases are TGTGCCAGCAGCTTGGTAGGGGCGGCCGTGATTAGGACCGGGGAGCTGTTTTTT.

Many counts were recorded for this clonotype. The rearrangement links TRBV15 to TRBJ2-3; a weak D match, TRBD1 (5 bases). Germline V lookup: CDR1 LNHNV, CDR2 YYDKDF (reference sequence). CDR3 length equals 15 residues. V lost 3 bases and J lost 4, with 14 bases in between. CDR3: CATSSVPQGADTQYF. The CDR3 nucleotides are TGTGCCACCAGCAGTGTCCCCCAGGGTGCAGATACGCAGTATTTT.

This clonotype was picked up many times. CDR3: CASSRGLGAEQYF. For the CDR3, the DNA is TGTGCCAGCAGTAGGGGTCTCGGGGCCGAGCAGTACTTC. The genes are TRBV28 and TRBJ2-7, with D perhaps TRBD1 or TRBD2 (5 bases each). Trimming removed 5 bases from V and 6 bases from J, with 14 bases in between. Per the germline V gene, CDR1 is MDHEN and CDR2 is SYDVKM. The CDR3 covers 13 residues.